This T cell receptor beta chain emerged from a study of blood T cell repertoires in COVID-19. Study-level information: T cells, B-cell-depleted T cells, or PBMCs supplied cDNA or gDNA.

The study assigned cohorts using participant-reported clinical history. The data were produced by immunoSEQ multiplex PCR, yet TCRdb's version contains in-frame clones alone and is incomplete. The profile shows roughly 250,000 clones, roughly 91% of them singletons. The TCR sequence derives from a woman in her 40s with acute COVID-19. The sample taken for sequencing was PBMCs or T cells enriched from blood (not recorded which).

The CDR3 loop is CASSEGEVAGLDRNIQYF. In DNA form, the CDR3 reads TGTGCCAGCAGCGAGGGGGAGGTAGCGGGACTTGATAGAAACATTCAGTACTTC. This chain uses TRBV3-1 (or the pseudogene TRBV3-2) with TRBJ2-4; 8 nucleotides match TRBD2. The ends lost 5 bases at V and 6 bases at J; junction bases unmatched: 18. The CDR3 covers 18 residues. Looked up from germline, CDR1 is LGHDT and CDR2 is YNNKEL (reference sequence).